This entry lists 29 T cell receptor beta chains sequenced from one sample in a study of radiation and T cells in renal cell carcinoma. Sample time point: blood 2 weeks post-SBRT. Specified treatment: 15 Gy SBRT to primary tumor, nephrectomy 4 weeks later. Method: immunoSEQ multiplex PCR; TCRdb's copy keeps in-frame clones and lacks some. The top ten clones hold 5% to 6% of a sample with fewer than 150,000 clones, 88% of them seen once. The starting material was blood, obtained from a patient whose treatment included radiotherapy and nephrectomy. These receptors were obtained from a woman in her sixties or seventies with renal cell carcinoma.

The chain has TRBV19 and TRBJ1-4; 8 nucleotides align to TRBD1. CDR1 and CDR2 (germline): LNHDA, SQIVND (reference sequence). The J segment lost 8 bases and the V segment lost 6 bases, leaving 11 bases of the junction unmatched. The CDR3 length is 15 residues. CDR3 protein: CASSPDRGPAEKLFF. The CDR3 DNA reads TGTGCCAGTAGCCCAGACAGGGGACCAGCGGAAAAACTGTTTTTT.

This rearrangement joins TRBV6-1 to TRBJ2-5; D not resolved. The germline V and J ends were trimmed by 2 bases and 2 bases, with 3 bases remaining between them. There are 12 residues in the CDR3. CDR1 and CDR2 (germline): MNHNS, SASEGT. The CDR3 nucleotides are TGTGCCAGCAGTGAACAGCAAGAGACCCAGTACTTC. This encodes CASSEQQETQYF.

The chain is built from TRBV6-6 and TRBJ2-7; D is unresolved. V dropped 4 bases and J dropped 2 bases, with 9 bases sitting between them. Germline CDR1 is MNHNY and CDR2 is SVGAGI (reference sequence). The CDR3 contains 13 residues. The CDR3 loop reads CASSSPGTYEQYF. CDR3 bases: TGTGCCAGCAGTTCCCCCGGCACCTACGAGCAGTACTTC.

The chain links TRBV19 to TRBJ1-2, with D maybe TRBD1 (6 bases). Trimming removed 7 bases at V and 5 bases at J, with 11 bases between. The CDR3 covers 12 residues. Germline CDR1 and CDR2: LNHDA and SQIVND (reference sequence). The CDR3 DNA is TGTGCCAGTACCGGGACATCTTATGGCTACACCTTC. Residues: CASTGTSYGYTF. Full variable domain (outside the CDR3, taken from reference TRBV19 and TRBJ1-2): DGGITQSPKYLFRKEGQNVTLSCEQNLNHDAMYWYRQDPGQGLRLIYYSQIVNDFQKGDIAEGYSVSREKKESFPLTVTSAQKNPTAFYLCASTGTSYGYTFGSGTRLTVV.

This chain connects TRBV5-1 to TRBJ1-4, with 7 bases aligning to TRBD1. Germline trimming cut 0 bases from V and 3 bases from J; bases unmatched to any gene: 2. The CDR3 has 15 amino acids. Germline V gene sequence: CDR1 SGHRS, CDR2 YFSETQ. This chain's CDR3 is CASSLDRGANEKLFF. The CDR3 DNA follows: TGCGCCAGCAGCTTGGACAGGGGTGCTAATGAAAAACTGTTTTTT.

Concerning this clone itself: At one end the junction does not follow the germline gene, possibly because of a read error. The genes are TRBV7-7 and TRBJ1-1; D is unclear. The CDR3 loop spans 14 amino acids. CDR1 is SSHAT and CDR2 is FNYEAQ in the germline V gene (reference sequence). The CDR3 coding sequence is TGTGCTAGCAGCCCGGTAGGGCGGAACACTGAAGCTTTCTTT. Translated, it gives CASSPVGRNTEAFF.

The chain has TRBV6-5 and TRBJ1-4, with D possibly matching TRBD1 (5 bases). Germline assignment: CDR1 MNHEY and CDR2 SVGAGI. The V end lost 2 bases, the J end lost 0 bases, and 7 bases lay between the germline ends. There are 15 residues in the CDR3. In nucleotides, the CDR3 is TGTGCCAGCAGTTACGGGGGTGCAACTAATGAAAAACTGTTTTTT. It specifies CASSYGGATNEKLFF.

The CDR3 reads CASSFVQSKTQYF. CDR3 nucleotides: TGTGCCAGCAGCTTTGTACAGTCAAAGACCCAGTACTTC. V gene TRBV5-4 combines with J gene TRBJ2-5; D is unclear. This CDR3 region has 13 residues. Trimming shortened V by 2 bases and J by 6 bases, and 11 bases separated the two germline ends. Germline CDR1 and CDR2: SGHNT and YYREEE (reference sequence).

The V and J genes are TRBV7-9 and TRBJ1-3; D unresolved. With 1 base removed from V and 4 bases from J, the gap between germline ends came to 8 bases. The CDR3 runs to 14 residues. Germline V gene lookup returns CDR1 SEHNR and CDR2 FQNEAQ (reference sequence). The CDR3 DNA reads TGTGCCAGCAGCTTAGAGGAGTACGGAAACACCATATATTTT. It translates to CASSLEEYGNTIYF.

The chain employs TRBV5-1 and TRBJ2-1; a possible D gene is TRBD2 (6 bases). V lost 7 bases to trimming and J lost 8 bases, with 16 bases between them. The germline CDR1 and CDR2 sequences are SGHRS and YFSETQ. The CDR3 covers 13 residues. The CDR3 DNA sequence: TGCGCCAGCGTCCGGGACTCCCAACATGAGCAGTTCTTC. As protein: CASVRDSQHEQFF.

The chain combines TRBV28 with TRBJ2-2; no firm D call. This CDR3 comprises 13 residues. The germline V gene has CDR1 MDHEN and CDR2 SYDVKM. Between the trimmed V and J ends, which lost 3 bases and 6 bases, there was a span of 8 bases. DNA of the CDR3: TGTGCCAGCAGTTTCTTTTACGCCGGGGAGCTGTTTTTT. Residues: CASSFFYAGELFF.

The chain links TRBV7-9 to TRBJ1-4, with TRBD1 matching 9 bases. The length of the CDR3 is 16 residues. Germline V lookup: CDR1 SEHNR, CDR2 FQNEAQ (reference sequence). Trimming removed 1 base from V and 7 bases from J; junction bases left unmatched: 7. The CDR3 coding sequence is TGTGCCAGCAGCTTAGGCTCGGGGACAGGGTTTGAAAAACTGTTTTTT. It encodes CASSLGSGTGFEKLFF.

In this sample, this clone turned up a few times. This chain joins TRBV7-2 and TRBJ2-2, with 8 bases that match TRBD2. Germline CDR1 is SGHTA and CDR2 is FQGNSA. This CDR3 is built from 14 residues. V dropped 4 bases and J dropped 3; count of bases not matched to a gene: 1. CDR3 residues: CASSSAGDTGELFF. The CDR3 coding sequence is TGTGCCAGCAGCTCAGCGGGGGACACCGGGGAGCTGTTTTTT.

V usage is TRBV7-3 and J usage is TRBJ2-7; 8 bases line up with TRBD1. CDR3 length: 15 residues. V trimming: 5 bases; J trimming: 5 bases; junction bases outside the gene matches: 11. Germline loops: CDR1 SGHTA, CDR2 FQGTGA. The CDR3 spells CASSQRGQGAHEQYF. CDR3 DNA: TGTGCCAGCAGCCAACGCGGGCAGGGGGCCCACGAGCAGTACTTC.

The rearrangement links TRBV19 to TRBJ2-7, with D uncertain. Deletions cut 5 bases from V and 3 bases from J, with 8 bases between. CDR1 LNHDA and CDR2 SQIVND come from the germline V gene (reference sequence). This CDR3 has 12 amino acids. The CDR3 nucleotides read TGTGCCAGTAGTCACAGAGACTACGAGCAGTACTTC. Protein: CASSHRDYEQYF. Full variable domain (rest looked up from reference TRBV19 and TRBJ2-7): DGGITQSPKYLFRKEGQNVTLSCEQNLNHDAMYWYRQDPGQGLRLIYYSQIVNDFQKGDIAEGYSVSREKKESFPLTVTSAQKNPTAFYLCASSHRDYEQYFGPGTRLTVT.

V usage is TRBV2 and J usage is TRBJ2-7, with D tentatively TRBD1 or TRBD2 (5 bases each). Germline values: CDR1 SNHLY, CDR2 FYNNEI. Trimming took 3 bases from V and 2 from J, leaving 14 bases between them. The CDR3 is made up of 15 amino acids. CDR3 region: CASSEGVSAPYEQYF. Written as DNA, the CDR3 is TGTGCCAGCAGTGAGGGGGTCAGCGCACCCTACGAGCAGTACTTC.

This chain uses TRBV7-2 with TRBJ2-1; 9 bases line up with TRBD1. This CDR3 is 13 amino acids long. Per the germline V gene, CDR1 is SGHTA and CDR2 is FQGNSA. The junction had 6 bases not matched to a gene; V was cut back by 8 bases and J by 7 bases. The CDR3 DNA sequence: TGTGCCAGCCACGGGACAGGGCGAAATGAGCAGTTCTTC. Amino acids: CASHGTGRNEQFF.

As DNA, the CDR3 is TGTGCCAGCAGCTTGAGGAGCGCTGGGGCCAACGTCCTGACTTTC. Translated, it gives CASSLRSAGANVLTF. J is TRBJ2-6 and V is TRBV5-6; D not certain. V shed 1 base and J shed 2 bases, with 7 bases lying between them. The CDR3 is made up of 15 amino acids. Per the germline V gene, CDR1 is SGHDT and CDR2 is YYEEEE.

The J gene is TRBJ1-1, the V gene TRBV9; D gene ambiguous. With 0 bases removed from V and 6 bases from J, the gap between germline ends came to 12 bases. The CDR3 consists of 14 residues. From germline, CDR1 is SGDLS and CDR2 YYNGEE. For the CDR3, the DNA is TGTGCCAGCAGCGTAGGGGTAGCTACCCCTGAAGCTTTCTTT. Amino acid sequence: CASSVGVATPEAFF.

A few counts support this clone. This sequence joins TRBV5-1 and TRBJ1-5, with no clear D. The CDR3 runs to 15 residues. CDR1 SGHRS and CDR2 YFSETQ come from the germline V gene. The V end was cut by 2 bases, the J end by 2 bases, with 11 bases between. Written as DNA, the CDR3 is TGCGCCAGCAGCTTAGGGAGTGGAGGCAATCAGCCCCAGCATTTT. Translated: CASSLGSGGNQPQHF.

This clone was counted only a few times. This chain links TRBV27 with TRBJ1-1; a weak D match, TRBD1 (6 bases). In germline, CDR1 is MNHEY, CDR2 SMNVEV (reference sequence). V lost 2 bases to trimming and J lost 3 bases, with 13 bases between them. The CDR3 totals 15 residues. The CDR3 sequence: CASSLDRSSYTEAFF. The CDR3 DNA follows: TGTGCCAGCAGTTTAGACAGGTCATCGTACACTGAAGCTTTCTTT.

As regards this clone: A read error may account for a junction end that differs from germline. V gene TRBV28 combines with J gene TRBJ2-5; weak D call: TRBD2 (5 bases). Per germline, CDR1 MDHEN and CDR2 SYDVKM. The CDR3 spans 13 residues. In DNA form, the CDR3 reads TGTGCCAGCAGTCTAGGACGGGAAGAGACCCAATACTTC. As protein: CASSLGREETQYF.

The chain joins TRBV28 to TRBJ1-3; D might be TRBD1 (6 bases). CDR3 length: 17 residues. Germline CDR1 reads MDHEN; CDR2 reads SYDVKM. Trimming removed 2 bases from V and 3 bases from J, with 17 bases in between. The CDR3 loop reads CASSLIPLGASGNTIYF. The CDR3 DNA reads TGTGCCAGCAGTTTAATTCCGCTGGGGGCGAGTGGAAACACCATATATTTT.

The chain combines TRBV19 with TRBJ2-1, with no clear D. Germline V lookup: CDR1 LNHDA, CDR2 SQIVND (reference sequence). The V end was cut by 5 bases, the J end by 6 bases, with 17 bases between. There are 15 residues in the CDR3. CDR3 residues: CASSDLTKSLNEQFF. For the CDR3, the DNA is TGTGCCAGTAGTGACTTAACGAAATCCCTCAATGAGCAGTTCTTC.

The chain combines TRBV15 with TRBJ2-7, with 7 bases aligning to TRBD1. The CDR3 has 14 residues. Germline CDR1 reads LNHNV; CDR2 reads YYDKDF (reference sequence). The V gene end was trimmed by 1 base and the J gene end by 5 bases; junction bases not matched to a gene: 5. The CDR3 sequence: CATSRGQGGHEQYF. CDR3 DNA sequence: TGTGCCACCAGCAGAGGACAAGGGGGCCACGAGCAGTACTTC. The variable domain in full, with the rest retrieved from reference TRBV15 and TRBJ2-7, is DAMVIQNPRYQVTQFGKPVTLSCSQTLNHNVMYWYQQKSSQAPKLLFHYYDKDFNNEADTPDNFQSRRPNTSFCFLDIRSPGLGDTAMYLCATSRGQGGHEQYFGPGTRLTVT.

This chain uses TRBV5-6 with TRBJ2-3, with TRBD2 as a possible D gene (6 bases). Per the germline V gene, CDR1 is SGHDT and CDR2 is YYEEEE. The CDR3 totals 15 residues. Trimming shortened V by 1 base and J by 1 base, and 10 bases separated the two germline ends. CDR3 loop: CASSLMGGRTDTQYF. The CDR3 nucleotides read TGTGCCAGCAGCTTGATGGGGGGACGCACAGATACGCAGTATTTT.

The chain recombines TRBV30 with TRBJ1-2; no definite D call. Germline V lookup: CDR1 GTSNPN, CDR2 SVGIG (reference sequence). V lost 1 base to trimming and J lost 13 bases, with 16 bases between them. This CDR3 spans 12 amino acids. CDR3 bases: TGTGCCTGGAGTGCCCTTCTGAGTACGCCCACCTTC. It translates to CAWSALLSTPTF.

For this clone: Other DNA sequences from this sample encode an identical CDR3 as well. J is TRBJ1-1 and V is TRBV7-2; possible D gene TRBD1, 5 bases. Trimming took 3 bases from V and 1 from J, leaving 9 bases between them. Per germline, CDR1 SGHTA and CDR2 FQGNSA. CDR3 length: 14 residues. DNA of the CDR3: TGTGCCAGCAGCTTTGGTAGGGGGAACACTGAAGCTTTCTTT. Protein: CASSFGRGNTEAFF.

The gene calls are TRBV7-2 and TRBJ2-3; 11 nucleotides agree with TRBD2. V gave up 3 bases and J gave up 1 base; unmatched junction bases: 6. CDR3 length: 17 residues. CDR1 is SGHTA and CDR2 is FQGNSA in the germline V gene. The CDR3 region is CASSFLPSGGRTDTQYF. The CDR3 DNA is TGTGCCAGCAGCTTTCTCCCTAGCGGGGGGCGCACAGATACGCAGTATTTT.